This T cell receptor beta chain originates from a study of cytomegalovirus exposure and HLA in healthy donors. Per germline, CDR1 MNHEY and CDR2 SMNVEV (reference sequence). The CDR3 totals 14 residues. J lost 4 bases, V lost 5 bases, and 7 bases had no gene match. Comments on this clone: The antigen is unknown.

Study-wide results and limits: According to the study, about 180 TCR beta chains were cytomegalovirus-associated. Accounts indicate the classifier identified cytomegalovirus status with strong specificity and sensitivity. In vitro testing confirmed a few CMV-associated chains as specific for CMV antigens.

The protocol was immunoSEQ multiplex PCR, while the TCRdb copy is restricted to in-frame clones and leaves out a portion. The data show 150,000 to 200,000 clones, approximately 78% seen once. Donors came from a validation cohort of some 110 subjects, distinct from the first 666-subject cohort. Material: PBMCs. V gene TRBV27 combines with J gene TRBJ1-2; 7 positions agree with TRBD1. The sequence was obtained from a woman in her twenties or thirties in good health and CMV-seronegative. DNA for the CDR3: TGTGCCAGCAGTCCGACAGGGACCTTCTATGGCTACACCTTC. Translation gives CASSPTGTFYGYTF.